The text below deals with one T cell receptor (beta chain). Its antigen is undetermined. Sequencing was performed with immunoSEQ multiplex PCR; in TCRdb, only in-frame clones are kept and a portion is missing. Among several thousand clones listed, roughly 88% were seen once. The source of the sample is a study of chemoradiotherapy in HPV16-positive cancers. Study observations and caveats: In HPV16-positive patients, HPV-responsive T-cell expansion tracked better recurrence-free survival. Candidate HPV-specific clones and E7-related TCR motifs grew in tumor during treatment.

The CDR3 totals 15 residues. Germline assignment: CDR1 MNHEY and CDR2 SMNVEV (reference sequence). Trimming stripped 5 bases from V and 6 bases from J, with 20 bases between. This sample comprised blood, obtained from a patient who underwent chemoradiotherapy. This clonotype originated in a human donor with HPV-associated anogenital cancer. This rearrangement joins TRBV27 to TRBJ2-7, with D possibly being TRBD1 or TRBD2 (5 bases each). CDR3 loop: CASSAEDTPFVEQYF. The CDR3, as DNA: TGTGCCAGCAGTGCGGAGGACACCCCATTCGTCGAGCAGTACTTC.